The rows below give T cell receptor beta chains drawn from one sample of a study of CD8+ T cells in alopecia areata. Assay: immunoSEQ multiplex PCR; the TCRdb copy retains only in-frame clones and omits some. Of about 98,000 clones in the sample, over 40% were seen once. The material sequenced was CD4+ T cells sorted from blood. These receptors were obtained from a human donor with alopecia areata. Each CDR3 is given with its conserved first and last residue. Fields, in order: clone size, D gene, J gene, V gene, CDR3 protein, CDR3 DNA. D genes are given only for firm matches. Clone size is stated in some rows and not others, as once, few, many or a class when expanded.

abundance: few; d_gene: .; j_gene: TRBJ2-1; v_gene: TRBV11-2; CDR3aa: CASSLASYNEQFF; CDR3nt: TGTGCCAGCAGCTTAGCCTCCTACAATGAGCAGTTCTTC
abundance: .; d_gene: TRBD1; j_gene: TRBJ2-2; v_gene: TRBV29-1; CDR3aa: CSARQGWGTGELFF; CDR3nt: TGCAGCGCAAGACAGGGTTGGGGAACCGGGGAGCTGTTTTTT
abundance: few; d_gene: .; j_gene: TRBJ1-1; v_gene: TRBV29-1; CDR3aa: CSVVPGTEAFF; CDR3nt: TGCAGCGTTGTTCCCGGCACTGAAGCTTTCTTT
abundance: few; d_gene: TRBD1; j_gene: TRBJ2-1; v_gene: TRBV29-1; CDR3aa: CSVDLLQGSEQFF; CDR3nt: TGCAGCGTTGACTTGCTACAGGGGAGTGAGCAGTTCTTC
abundance: few; d_gene: .; j_gene: TRBJ1-2; v_gene: TRBV7-9; CDR3aa: CASSLGGINYGYTF; CDR3nt: TGTGCCAGCAGCTTAGGAGGCATTAACTATGGCTACACCTTC
abundance: .; d_gene: .; j_gene: TRBJ1-2; v_gene: TRBV20-1; CDR3aa: CSASSDGYTF; CDR3nt: TGCAGTGCTAGTTCAGATGGCTACACCTTC
abundance: once; d_gene: TRBD1; j_gene: TRBJ2-1; v_gene: TRBV30; CDR3aa: CAWSVLRTGNNEQFF; CDR3nt: TGTGCCTGGAGTGTATTGCGGACAGGGAACAATGAGCAGTTCTTC
abundance: .; d_gene: .; j_gene: TRBJ2-3; v_gene: TRBV29-1; CDR3aa: CSVVAASTDTQYF; CDR3nt: TGCAGCGTTGTTGCAGCTAGCACAGATACGCAGTATTTT
abundance: few; d_gene: TRBD1; j_gene: TRBJ1-1; v_gene: TRBV20-1; CDR3aa: CSALDRVAFF; CDR3nt: TGCAGTGCCCTGGACAGGGTCGCTTTCTTT
abundance: .; d_gene: .; j_gene: TRBJ2-5; v_gene: TRBV30; CDR3aa: CAWSVGRRETQYF; CDR3nt: TGTGCCTGGAGTGTTGGTCGCCGAGAGACCCAGTACTTC
abundance: .; d_gene: .; j_gene: TRBJ2-7; v_gene: TRBV25-1; CDR3aa: CAFRAYEQYF; CDR3nt: TGTGCCTTCAGGGCCTACGAGCAGTACTTC
abundance: few; d_gene: .; j_gene: TRBJ1-1; v_gene: TRBV2; CDR3aa: CASSRSYMNTEAFF; CDR3nt: TGTGCCAGCAGTAGGTCCTACATGAACACTGAAGCTTTCTTT
abundance: few; d_gene: TRBD1; j_gene: TRBJ1-2; v_gene: TRBV29-1; CDR3aa: CSVGQGTDYGYTF; CDR3nt: TGCAGCGTTGGACAGGGGACGGACTATGGCTACACCTTC
abundance: .; d_gene: .; j_gene: TRBJ2-1; v_gene: TRBV29-1; CDR3aa: CSVEDLYNEQFF; CDR3nt: TGCAGCGTTGAAGACCTATACAATGAGCAGTTCTTC
abundance: few; d_gene: TRBD2; j_gene: TRBJ2-1; v_gene: TRBV29-1; CDR3aa: CSVSGRAFDEQFF; CDR3nt: TGCAGCGTTAGCGGGAGGGCCTTTGATGAGCAGTTCTTC
abundance: .; d_gene: .; j_gene: TRBJ2-1; v_gene: TRBV30; CDR3aa: CAWSVPGNGEQFF; CDR3nt: TGTGCCTGGAGTGTACCAGGGAATGGCGAGCAGTTCTTC
abundance: .; d_gene: .; j_gene: TRBJ1-6; v_gene: TRBV29-1; CDR3aa: CSVDGSGPNSPLHF; CDR3nt: TGCAGCGTTGACGGCTCAGGGCCCAATTCACCCCTCCACTTT
abundance: .; d_gene: TRBD1; j_gene: TRBJ2-2; v_gene: TRBV9; CDR3aa: CASNRPGTETGELFF; CDR3nt: TGTGCCAGCAACCGTCCCGGGACAGAGACCGGGGAGCTGTTTTTT
abundance: few; d_gene: TRBD2; j_gene: TRBJ2-1; v_gene: TRBV18; CDR3aa: CASSPRTSSHNEQFF; CDR3nt: TGTGCCAGCTCACCACGGACTAGCTCCCACAATGAGCAGTTCTTC
abundance: few; d_gene: .; j_gene: TRBJ2-3; v_gene: TRBV29-1; CDR3aa: CSGQKRADTQYF; CDR3nt: TGCAGCGGGCAAAAGAGGGCAGATACGCAGTATTTT
abundance: .; d_gene: .; j_gene: TRBJ2-5; v_gene: TRBV29-1; CDR3aa: CSAGGAAQETQYF; CDR3nt: TGCAGCGCCGGAGGGGCCGCCCAAGAGACCCAGTACTTC
abundance: .; d_gene: .; j_gene: TRBJ2-3; v_gene: TRBV7-2; CDR3aa: CASSPRGGFADTQYF; CDR3nt: TGTGCCAGCAGCCCCAGGGGGGGGTTCGCAGATACGCAGTATTTT
abundance: .; d_gene: TRBD1; j_gene: TRBJ1-4; v_gene: TRBV29-1; CDR3aa: CSVETGGGLTNEKLFF; CDR3nt: TGCAGCGTTGAGACAGGGGGCGGACTAACTAATGAAAAACTGTTTTTT
abundance: .; d_gene: .; j_gene: TRBJ2-1; v_gene: TRBV5-1; CDR3aa: CASSLAQVGNEQFF; CDR3nt: TGCGCCAGCAGCTTGGCCCAGGTGGGGAATGAGCAGTTCTTC
abundance: .; d_gene: .; j_gene: TRBJ1-1; v_gene: TRBV7-3; CDR3aa: CASSLNGPMNTEAFF; CDR3nt: TGTGCCAGCAGCCTTAACGGTCCCATGAACACTGAAGCTTTCTTT
abundance: .; d_gene: .; j_gene: TRBJ2-3; v_gene: TRBV10-3; CDR3aa: CAISGYGSTDTQYF; CDR3nt: TGTGCCATCTCCGGCTACGGGAGCACAGATACGCAGTATTTT
abundance: .; d_gene: .; j_gene: TRBJ2-1; v_gene: TRBV30; CDR3aa: CAWEYLNGLWNEQFF; CDR3nt: TGTGCCTGGGAGTACCTTAACGGCCTGTGGAATGAGCAGTTCTTC
abundance: few; d_gene: .; j_gene: TRBJ2-4; v_gene: TRBV19; CDR3aa: CASNSDGNIQYF; CDR3nt: TGTGCCAGCAATTCCGATGGTAACATTCAGTACTTC
abundance: few; d_gene: .; j_gene: TRBJ2-1; v_gene: TRBV5-8; CDR3aa: CASSLMTTYNEQFF; CDR3nt: TGTGCCAGCAGCTTAATGACGACCTACAATGAGCAGTTCTTC
abundance: many; d_gene: .; j_gene: TRBJ1-2; v_gene: TRBV6-6; CDR3aa: CATLPTGLNYGYTF; CDR3nt: TGTGCCACCCTACCGACAGGCCTTAACTATGGCTACACCTTC
abundance: .; d_gene: .; j_gene: TRBJ2-7; v_gene: TRBV29-1; CDR3aa: CSVLNLDEQYF; CDR3nt: TGCAGCGTGTTGAACCTGGACGAGCAGTACTTC
abundance: once; d_gene: .; j_gene: TRBJ2-3; v_gene: TRBV29-1; CDR3aa: CSVVQGGHTDTQYF; CDR3nt: TGCAGCGTTGTCCAAGGGGGGCACACAGATACGCAGTATTTT
abundance: .; d_gene: TRBD2; j_gene: TRBJ2-2; v_gene: TRBV18; CDR3aa: CASSPYAGDTGELFF; CDR3nt: TGTGCCAGCTCACCATATGCGGGGGACACCGGGGAGCTGTTTTTT
abundance: .; d_gene: .; j_gene: TRBJ2-2; v_gene: TRBV28; CDR3aa: CASSLRTRNTGELFF; CDR3nt: TGTGCCAGCAGTCTACGGACGAGGAACACCGGGGAGCTGTTTTTT
abundance: .; d_gene: TRBD2; j_gene: TRBJ2-2; v_gene: TRBV29-1; CDR3aa: CSGRLATGELFF; CDR3nt: TGCAGCGGAAGACTAGCGACCGGGGAGCTGTTTTTT
abundance: .; d_gene: .; j_gene: TRBJ1-2; v_gene: TRBV5-1; CDR3aa: CASSENYGYTF; CDR3nt: TGCGCCAGCAGCGAGAACTATGGCTACACCTTC
abundance: .; d_gene: .; j_gene: TRBJ1-6; v_gene: TRBV7-9; CDR3aa: CASSRWSGEGSPLHF; CDR3nt: TGTGCCAGCAGCCGCTGGTCGGGGGAGGGGTCACCCCTCCACTTT
abundance: .; d_gene: TRBD1; j_gene: TRBJ1-6; v_gene: TRBV29-1; CDR3aa: CSVSGTGGASNSPLHF; CDR3nt: TGCAGCGTATCCGGGACAGGGGGCGCGAGTAATTCACCCCTCCACTTT
abundance: few; d_gene: .; j_gene: TRBJ2-7; v_gene: TRBV29-1; CDR3aa: CSVGRDYEQYF; CDR3nt: TGCAGCGTGGGCAGGGACTACGAGCAGTACTTC
abundance: .; d_gene: TRBD1; j_gene: TRBJ2-7; v_gene: TRBV29-1; CDR3aa: CSVDGQGAGYEQYF; CDR3nt: TGCAGCGTTGACGGGCAGGGGGCGGGATACGAGCAGTACTTC
abundance: few; d_gene: .; j_gene: TRBJ2-1; v_gene: TRBV29-1; CDR3aa: CSVGRGGSQYNEQFF; CDR3nt: TGCAGCGTGGGAAGGGGCGGTTCACAATACAATGAGCAGTTCTTC
abundance: few; d_gene: .; j_gene: TRBJ2-7; v_gene: TRBV29-1; CDR3aa: CSALGNYEQYF; CDR3nt: TGCAGCGCTTTGGGGAACTACGAGCAGTACTTC
abundance: .; d_gene: TRBD2; j_gene: TRBJ2-1; v_gene: TRBV30; CDR3aa: CAWSPYAGGPGNEQFF; CDR3nt: TGTGCCTGGAGTCCATACGCGGGGGGGCCTGGCAATGAGCAGTTCTTC
abundance: many; d_gene: TRBD1; j_gene: TRBJ2-6; v_gene: TRBV18; CDR3aa: CASSRTGGFAGANVLTF; CDR3nt: TGTGCCAGCTCAAGGACAGGGGGGTTTGCTGGGGCCAACGTCCTGACTTTC
abundance: few; d_gene: TRBD2; j_gene: TRBJ2-1; v_gene: TRBV18; CDR3aa: CASSPSSGGEQFF; CDR3nt: TGTGCCAGCTCACCATCTAGCGGGGGTGAGCAGTTCTTC
abundance: many; d_gene: .; j_gene: TRBJ2-3; v_gene: TRBV7-2; CDR3aa: CASSLRVDTQYF; CDR3nt: TGTGCCAGCAGCTTACGGGTTGATACGCAGTATTTT
abundance: .; d_gene: TRBD2; j_gene: TRBJ2-3; v_gene: TRBV4-1; CDR3aa: CASSQSGRVDTQYF; CDR3nt: TGCGCCAGCAGCCAAAGCGGGAGAGTTGATACGCAGTATTTT
abundance: few; d_gene: .; j_gene: TRBJ1-2; v_gene: TRBV29-1; CDR3aa: CSATAGSYGYTF; CDR3nt: TGCAGCGCCACAGCCGGGAGCTATGGCTACACCTTC
abundance: few; d_gene: .; j_gene: TRBJ2-7; v_gene: TRBV11-3; CDR3aa: CASSLGRDSSYEQYF; CDR3nt: TGTGCCAGCAGCTTAGGGAGGGACAGCTCCTACGAGCAGTACTTC
abundance: few; d_gene: .; j_gene: TRBJ2-1; v_gene: TRBV20-1; CDR3aa: CTLIREEQFF; CDR3nt: TGCACCCTAATCCGGGAAGAGCAGTTCTTC
abundance: .; d_gene: TRBD2; j_gene: TRBJ2-7; v_gene: TRBV9; CDR3aa: CASSGGTSGYEQYF; CDR3nt: TGTGCCAGCAGCGGAGGGACTAGCGGCTACGAGCAGTACTTC
abundance: .; d_gene: .; j_gene: TRBJ2-5; v_gene: TRBV10-3; CDR3aa: CAIGVGETQYF; CDR3nt: TGTGCCATAGGGGTAGGAGAGACCCAGTACTTC
abundance: .; d_gene: TRBD1; j_gene: TRBJ1-5; v_gene: TRBV6-5; CDR3aa: CASSPIGTGHQPQHF; CDR3nt: TGTGCCAGCAGCCCAATCGGGACAGGGCATCAGCCCCAGCATTTT
abundance: .; d_gene: .; j_gene: TRBJ1-2; v_gene: TRBV30; CDR3aa: CAWSESQDYGYTF; CDR3nt: TGTGCCTGGAGTGAATCGCAGGACTATGGCTACACCTTC
abundance: once; d_gene: .; j_gene: TRBJ1-1; v_gene: TRBV29-1; CDR3aa: CSVDATGMNTEAFF; CDR3nt: TGCAGCGTCGACGCAACAGGGATGAACACTGAAGCTTTCTTT
abundance: .; d_gene: .; j_gene: TRBJ2-4; v_gene: TRBV29-1; CDR3aa: CSVVRAGPAGNIQYF; CDR3nt: TGCAGCGTTGTTCGGGCGGGACCCGCCGGAAACATTCAGTACTTC
abundance: .; d_gene: .; j_gene: TRBJ1-5; v_gene: TRBV2; CDR3aa: CASSLQGGGNQPQHF; CDR3nt: TGTGCCAGCAGTCTACAGGGCGGGGGCAATCAGCCCCAGCATTTT